The sequence of this T cell receptor (beta chain) was determined in a study of blood T cell repertoires in COVID-19. Study information: Spain, Italy and the United States supplied samples that represented acute and convalescent COVID-19. T cells, B-cell-depleted T cells, or PBMCs supplied cDNA or gDNA.

CDR1 and CDR2 (germline): SGHRS, YFSETQ. The CDR3 contains 15 residues. With 1 base removed from V and 5 bases from J, the gap between germline ends came to 10 bases. Source study methods: Amplification of reference gene primers was used by the study to estimate nucleated cell counts. Assay used: immunoSEQ multiplex PCR; TCRdb lists only in-frame clones, some missing. V, J and clone size derive from that table, while D and trimming were established from the DNA sequence. The sample lists tens of thousands of clones, 86% occurring once. The specimen was peripheral blood. The TCR was taken from a human donor in a cohort sampled during active COVID-19. This sequence joins TRBV5-1 and TRBJ1-6, with TRBD1 as a possible D gene (6 bases). The CDR3 nucleotides read TGCGCCAGCAGCTTGCAGGGGACAAATAATTCACCCCTCCACTTT. Its translation: CASSLQGTNNSPLHF.